Listed below are T cell receptor beta chains from one sample, sequenced in a study of breast tumors, draining lymph nodes, adjacent tissues. TCRdb independently ran MiXCR on the multiplex PCR reads; one entry per CDR3 protein. Of around 230,000 distinct CDR3 sequences in the sample, around 35% were seen once. Input material: axillary lymph node tissue. These receptor sequences come from a female donor with breast cancer. Some clones in this sample may be carry-over from other donors' samples. The CDR3 runs from the conserved cysteine through the conserved F or W. A D gene is named only where the DNA matches it firmly. Size is omitted from some rows. Given values are once, few, many or a class for expanded clones.

d_gene: -
j_gene: TRBJ2-2
abundance: many
v_gene: TRBV11-2
CDR3nt: TGTGCCAGCAGCTTAGATAGGTCTCCCACCGGGGAGCTGTTTTTT
CDR3aa: CASSLDRSPTGELFF

d_gene: -
j_gene: TRBJ1-2
abundance: few
v_gene: TRBV5-4
CDR3nt: TGTGCCAGCAGCCGGGGCAGGGGTTCTAACTATGGCTACACCTTC
CDR3aa: CASSRGRGSNYGYTF

d_gene: -
j_gene: TRBJ2-6
abundance: -
v_gene: TRBV6-4
CDR3nt: TGTGCCAGCAGTGTGGAGGGGTCAGGGGCAGGGAGGTCTGGGGCCAACGTCCTGACTTTC
CDR3aa: CASSVEGSGAGRSGANVLTF

d_gene: -
j_gene: TRBJ2-2
abundance: many
v_gene: TRBV20-1
CDR3nt: TGCAGTGCTAGCTACGGGAACACCGGGGAGCTGTTTTTT
CDR3aa: CSASYGNTGELFF

d_gene: TRBD1
j_gene: TRBJ2-3
abundance: few
v_gene: TRBV6-6
CDR3nt: TGTGCCAGCAGTCACGGGAGACGGGACAGGGGATCAGATACGCAGTATTTT
CDR3aa: CASSHGRRDRGSDTQYF

d_gene: -
j_gene: TRBJ2-2
abundance: many
v_gene: TRBV9
CDR3nt: TGTGCCAGCAGCGTGGCTAGGACTTACACCGGGGAGCTGTTTTTT
CDR3aa: CASSVARTYTGELFF

d_gene: -
j_gene: TRBJ2-1
abundance: many
v_gene: TRBV2
CDR3nt: TGTGCCAGCAGCCGAAGTGATGAGCAGTTCTTC
CDR3aa: CASSRSDEQFF

d_gene: -
j_gene: TRBJ1-6
abundance: many
v_gene: TRBV11-3
CDR3nt: TGTGCCGACGACAGCCATCTCCACTTT
CDR3aa: CADDSHLHF

d_gene: -
j_gene: TRBJ1-6
abundance: -
v_gene: TRBV28
CDR3nt: TGTGCCAGCAGTCCCGACGGAAGGTCATCCCTCCACTTT
CDR3aa: CASSPDGRSSLHF

d_gene: TRBD2
j_gene: TRBJ2-1
abundance: -
v_gene: TRBV5-1
CDR3nt: TGCGCCAGCAGCAGACTAGCGGGAGCGGGCGAGCAGTTCTTC
CDR3aa: CASSRLAGAGEQFF

d_gene: TRBD2
j_gene: TRBJ2-5
abundance: -
v_gene: TRBV7-4
CDR3nt: TGTGCCAGCAGCTTAGCGCTAGCGGGGCTCGGGGGCCGTGACCAAGAGACCCAGTACTTC
CDR3aa: CASSLALAGLGGRDQETQYF

d_gene: -
j_gene: TRBJ1-4
abundance: -
v_gene: TRBV19
CDR3nt: TGTGCCAGTAGTACAACACAGCTCCTTGGTGAAAAACTGTTTTTT
CDR3aa: CASSTTQLLGEKLFF

d_gene: TRBD2
j_gene: TRBJ2-7
abundance: many
v_gene: TRBV19
CDR3nt: TGTGCCAGTAGTATTACTAGCGGGAACCTCTACGAGCAGTACTTC
CDR3aa: CASSITSGNLYEQYF

d_gene: -
j_gene: TRBJ2-5
abundance: many
v_gene: TRBV12-3/TRBV12-4
CDR3nt: TGTGCCAGCAGTTTATTCGTTGGGGAGACCCAGTACTTC
CDR3aa: CASSLFVGETQYF

d_gene: TRBD2
j_gene: TRBJ2-1
abundance: -
v_gene: TRBV24-1
CDR3nt: TGTGCCAAAGATAGTGGGGGGACTAGACAAAGAGTAAATGAGCAGTTCTTC
CDR3aa: CAKDSGGTRQRVNEQFF

d_gene: TRBD2
j_gene: TRBJ2-1
abundance: many
v_gene: TRBV7-9
CDR3nt: TGTGCCAGCAGCCAGACTAGCGGGAGTTACAATGAGCAGTTCTTC
CDR3aa: CASSQTSGSYNEQFF

d_gene: TRBD2
j_gene: TRBJ2-3
abundance: -
v_gene: TRBV25-1
CDR3nt: TGTGCCAGCAGGTACCTAGCGGGACGCGCAGATACACAGTATTTT
CDR3aa: CASRYLAGRADTQYF

d_gene: -
j_gene: TRBJ2-1
abundance: many
v_gene: TRBV9
CDR3nt: TGTGCCAGCAGCGTAAGAAGCCTTGACAATGAGCAGTTCTTC
CDR3aa: CASSVRSLDNEQFF

d_gene: -
j_gene: TRBJ2-1
abundance: many
v_gene: TRBV20-1
CDR3nt: TGCAGTGCTAGTAGCGGCCCTAACAATGAGCAGTTCTTC
CDR3aa: CSASSGPNNEQFF

d_gene: -
j_gene: TRBJ2-7
abundance: -
v_gene: TRBV20-1
CDR3nt: TGCAGTGCTAGAGACCAGGGCTATTCCTACGGGCAATACTTC
CDR3aa: CSARDQGYSYGQYF

d_gene: -
j_gene: TRBJ1-5
abundance: few
v_gene: TRBV6-2/TRBV6-3
CDR3nt: TGTGCCAGCAGCAAGACAGAGAATCAGCCCCAGCATTTT
CDR3aa: CASSKTENQPQHF

d_gene: -
j_gene: TRBJ1-1
abundance: -
v_gene: TRBV7-9
CDR3nt: TGTGCCAGCAGCTTAGAGTCCCCAGATATGAACACTGAAGCTTTCTTT
CDR3aa: CASSLESPDMNTEAFF

d_gene: TRBD2
j_gene: TRBJ2-7
abundance: many
v_gene: TRBV7-9
CDR3nt: TGTGCCAGCAGCACAGTACGAGTCTATAGGACTAGCGGGAGCTACGAGCAGTACTTC
CDR3aa: CASSTVRVYRTSGSYEQYF

d_gene: -
j_gene: TRBJ1-6
abundance: many
v_gene: TRBV4-1
CDR3nt: TGCGCCAGCAGCCAAGTGCAAGGGGGGTATAATTCACCCCTCCACTTT
CDR3aa: CASSQVQGGYNSPLHF

d_gene: -
j_gene: TRBJ2-3
abundance: few
v_gene: TRBV6-5
CDR3nt: TGTGCCAGCAGTTACTCTGGGATTGGGGGTCGGGATACGCAGTATTTT
CDR3aa: CASSYSGIGGRDTQYF

d_gene: -
j_gene: TRBJ2-7
abundance: many
v_gene: TRBV5-5
CDR3nt: TGTGCCAGCAGCTTCTTCCGACAGGGAGGATTGTCCTACGAGCAGTACTTC
CDR3aa: CASSFFRQGGLSYEQYF

d_gene: -
j_gene: TRBJ1-3
abundance: many
v_gene: TRBV29-1
CDR3nt: TGCAGCGTTGGGGGGGGGGAAGGAAACACCATATATTTT
CDR3aa: CSVGGGEGNTIYF

d_gene: -
j_gene: TRBJ2-7
abundance: many
v_gene: TRBV29-1
CDR3nt: TGCAGCGCCGCGGACTCCTACGAGCAGTACTTC
CDR3aa: CSAADSYEQYF

d_gene: TRBD1
j_gene: TRBJ1-6
abundance: -
v_gene: TRBV18
CDR3nt: TGTGCCAGCTCACCACCTCAGGGACAGGGACGATCCTATAATTCACCCCTCCACTTT
CDR3aa: CASSPPQGQGRSYNSPLHF

d_gene: TRBD2
j_gene: TRBJ2-3
abundance: many
v_gene: TRBV7-9
CDR3nt: TGTGCCAGCAGCTCCCGGACTAGCGGGAGCACAGATACGCAGTATTTT
CDR3aa: CASSSRTSGSTDTQYF

d_gene: -
j_gene: TRBJ2-1
abundance: -
v_gene: TRBV20-1
CDR3nt: TGCAGTGCTAGTCAGGGCGGTACCTTC
CDR3aa: CSASQGGTF

d_gene: -
j_gene: TRBJ2-5
abundance: many
v_gene: TRBV6-1
CDR3nt: TGTGCCAGCAGTGCCGCAGGGTATGGAGAGACCCAGTACTTC
CDR3aa: CASSAAGYGETQYF

d_gene: TRBD1
j_gene: TRBJ2-3
abundance: many
v_gene: TRBV2
CDR3nt: TGTGCCAGCAGTGCTTGGGACAGGCTCACAGATACGCAGTATTTT
CDR3aa: CASSAWDRLTDTQYF